Listed below are T cell receptor beta chains from one sample, sequenced in a study of beta chain features in type 1 diabetes. The table came from immunoSEQ multiplex PCR; TCRdb's copy has only in-frame clones and leaves some out. The sample lists under 800,000 clones, roughly 16% occurring once. Sequencing used naive CD4+ T cells from blood. Receptor source: a man aged 18 to 29 in good health. CDR3s include the opening cysteine and the closing phenylalanine or tryptophan. The D gene is left open where the match is weak. Clone size is not always given. Where it is, it says once, few, many or a class for expanded clones.

clone size	D gene	V gene	J gene	CDR3 protein	CDR3 DNA
few	.	TRBV5-4	TRBJ2-7	CASSLVVDEQYF	TGTGCCAGCAGCTTGGTCGTCGACGAGCAGTACTTC
.	.	TRBV5-1	TRBJ2-5	CASSAGETQYF	TGCGCCAGCAGCGCGGGTGAGACCCAGTACTTC
.	.	TRBV7-3	TRBJ2-7	CASSFSGGASYEQYF	TGTGCCAGCAGCTTTTCGGGCGGGGCCTCCTACGAGCAGTACTTC
.	.	TRBV19	TRBJ2-7	CASTPRGDRPYYEQYF	TGTGCCAGTACCCCTAGGGGTGACAGACCCTACTACGAGCAGTACTTC
few	.	TRBV18	TRBJ1-5	CASSRGQGVRNQPQHF	TGTGCCAGCTCCCGGGGGCAGGGTGTTCGCAATCAGCCCCAGCATTTT
.	.	TRBV29-1	TRBJ1-2	CSVEMVQSKPVYGYTF	TGCAGCGTTGAAATGGTGCAGTCTAAACCCGTCTATGGCTACACCTTC
few	.	TRBV15	TRBJ2-1	CATSRDRAKGIEQFF	TGTGCCACCAGCAGAGATAGGGCGAAGGGGATTGAGCAGTTCTTC
few	.	TRBV2	TRBJ2-6	CASRGVPGANVLTF	TGTGCCAGCAGGGGGGTCCCCGGGGCCAACGTCCTGACTTTC
few	.	TRBV2	TRBJ1-1	CASTGEMNTEAFF	TGTGCCAGCACCGGGGAAATGAACACTGAAGCTTTCTTT
.	TRBD2	TRBV19	TRBJ2-7	CASSTRGTMSGNSYEQYF	TGTGCCAGTAGTACTCGAGGGACTATGAGCGGAAACTCCTACGAGCAGTACTTC
.	TRBD1	TRBV7-9	TRBJ2-7	CASSGHRDRPAYEQYF	TGTGCCAGCAGCGGCCACCGGGACAGACCCGCCTACGAGCAGTACTTC
.	.	TRBV19	TRBJ1-3	CASRLMEGTSGNTIYF	TGTGCCAGTCGGCTGATGGAGGGCACCTCTGGAAACACCATATATTTT
.	TRBD1	TRBV12-5	TRBJ2-3	CASGLVLTRQGRADTQYF	TGTGCTAGTGGTTTGGTCTTAACAAGACAGGGAAGGGCAGATACGCAGTATTTT
.	TRBD1	TRBV9	TRBJ2-6	CASSGTQGAGANVLTF	TGTGCCAGCAGCGGGACCCAGGGGGCTGGGGCCAACGTCCTGACTTTC
.	.	TRBV4-3	TRBJ2-7	CASSQALGRAYEQYF	TGCGCCAGCAGCCAGGCCCTAGGCAGGGCCTACGAGCAGTACTTC
few	.	TRBV4-1	TRBJ1-3	CASSTPGRSSGNTIYF	TGCGCCAGCAGCACGCCCGGACGGAGCTCTGGAAACACCATATATTTT
few	.	TRBV7-2	TRBJ1-5	CASSHGLSNQPQHF	TGTGCCAGCAGCCATGGCCTTAGCAATCAGCCCCAGCATTTT
.	.	TRBV30	TRBJ2-7	CALNRDEPYEQYF	TGTGCCTTAAACAGAGACGAGCCCTACGAGCAGTACTTC
once	TRBD1	TRBV5-1	TRBJ2-5	CASSLGDRGQETQYF	TGCGCCAGCAGCTTGGGGGACAGGGGACAAGAGACCCAGTACTTC
.	TRBD1	TRBV7-9	TRBJ1-6	CASSYNRGGNSPLHF	TGTGCCAGCAGCTACAACAGGGGAGGGAATTCACCCCTCCACTTT
.	.	TRBV2	TRBJ1-1	CASSLSRQSNRAFF	TGTGCCAGCAGCCTCTCGCGGCAGTCGAATAGAGCTTTCTTT
few	TRBD2	TRBV5-4	TRBJ2-5	CASSLLGGEETQYF	TGTGCCAGCAGCTTGCTGGGGGGGGAAGAGACCCAGTACTTC
.	.	TRBV19	TRBJ2-7	CASGDKTYEQYF	TGTGCCAGTGGGGACAAGACCTACGAGCAGTACTTC
few	TRBD2	TRBV7-2	TRBJ2-3	CASSSRTLADTDTQYF	TGTGCCAGCAGCTCCCGAACCCTAGCGGATACAGATACGCAGTATTTT
few	.	TRBV28	TRBJ1-2	CASSGVTYGYTF	TGTGCCAGCAGTGGAGTGACCTATGGCTACACCTTC
few	TRBD1	TRBV19	TRBJ1-1	CASSIGPGQGFRAFF	TGTGCCAGTAGTATCGGACCGGGACAGGGTTTTAGGGCTTTCTTT
.	TRBD1	TRBV9	TRBJ1-4	CASSVVGTGANEKLFF	TGTGCCAGCAGCGTAGTAGGGACAGGGGCTAATGAAAAACTGTTTTTT
few	TRBD2	TRBV7-2	TRBJ2-7	CASTWGRENYEQYF	TGTGCCAGCACCTGGGGGAGGGAAAACTACGAGCAGTACTTC
.	TRBD1	TRBV15	TRBJ1-2	CATSLTGDYGYTF	TGTGCCACCAGCTTAACAGGGGACTATGGCTACACCTTC
few	.	TRBV5-1	TRBJ2-7	CASSLARTVYEQYF	TGCGCCAGCAGCTTGGCCCGGACAGTGTATGAGCAGTACTTC
.	.	TRBV19	TRBJ1-1	CASTARKGLGNTEAFF	TGTGCCAGTACCGCGAGGAAGGGGCTCGGGAACACTGAAGCTTTCTTT
.	.	TRBV4-1	TRBJ2-7	CASSHGTGVYEQYF	TGCGCCAGCAGCCATGGTACAGGTGTGTACGAGCAGTACTTC
.	TRBD1	TRBV19	TRBJ2-6	CASRGDRGLSGANVLTF	TGTGCCAGTAGGGGGGACAGGGGGCTCTCTGGGGCCAACGTCCTGACTTTC
.	TRBD1	TRBV28	TRBJ1-6	CASSPGQGFSPLHF	TGTGCCAGCAGTCCCGGACAGGGCTTTTCACCCCTCCACTTT
.	TRBD2	TRBV14	TRBJ2-1	CASISSPLSGRRHLNEQFF	TGTGCCAGCATCTCCTCCCCCCTTAGCGGGAGGCGCCACCTCAATGAGCAGTTCTTC
.	TRBD2	TRBV7-2	TRBJ2-3	CASSSRLRRGGSSTDTQYF	TGTGCCAGCAGCTCCCGGTTAAGGCGGGGGGGCTCTAGCACAGATACGCAGTATTTT
.	TRBD2	TRBV9	TRBJ2-5	CASSAGTSGVRTQYF	TGTGCCAGCAGCGCCGGGACTAGCGGGGTCCGAACCCAGTACTTC
.	.	TRBV6-5	TRBJ1-5	CASSYEEGQPQHF	TGTGCCAGCAGTTACGAGGAGGGACAGCCCCAGCATTTT
.	TRBD1	TRBV5-1	TRBJ1-5	CASSTTGGSNQPQHF	TGCGCCAGCAGCACAACAGGGGGTAGCAATCAGCCCCAGCATTTT
.	TRBD2	TRBV11-3	TRBJ2-1	CASSSGPTSGQWDNEQFF	TGTGCCAGCAGCTCCGGCCCGACTAGCGGACAATGGGACAATGAGCAGTTCTTC
few	TRBD1	TRBV4-1	TRBJ1-2	CASSQVGAKGAGYTF	TGCGCCAGCAGCCAAGTGGGCGCGAAGGGGGCCGGCTACACCTTC
.	.	TRBV18	TRBJ1-2	CASSPRVAGYGYTF	TGTGCCAGCTCACCCAGGGTAGCGGGCTATGGCTACACCTTC
few	.	TRBV7-2	TRBJ2-7	CASSFTPGYEQYF	TGTGCCAGCAGCTTCACTCCGGGCTACGAGCAGTACTTC
few	TRBD2	TRBV4-1	TRBJ2-7	CASSPRGRASYEQYF	TGCGCCAGCAGCCCCCGCGGGAGGGCCTCGTACGAGCAGTACTTC
.	TRBD2	TRBV7-9	TRBJ2-3	CASTKQGLGTDTQYF	TGTGCCAGCACGAAACAGGGACTAGGCACAGATACGCAGTATTTT
.	.	TRBV7-6	TRBJ2-7	CASSMTGAGGNEQYF	TGTGCCAGCAGCATGACTGGGGCAGGAGGAAACGAGCAGTACTTC
few	.	TRBV4-3	TRBJ2-2	CASSQDLVHYTGELFF	TGCGCCAGCAGCCAAGATCTAGTCCACTACACCGGGGAGCTGTTTTTT
few	TRBD2	TRBV27	TRBJ2-4	CASSPLGGGENIQYF	TGTGCCAGCAGTCCGTTAGGCGGGGGGGAAAACATTCAGTACTTC